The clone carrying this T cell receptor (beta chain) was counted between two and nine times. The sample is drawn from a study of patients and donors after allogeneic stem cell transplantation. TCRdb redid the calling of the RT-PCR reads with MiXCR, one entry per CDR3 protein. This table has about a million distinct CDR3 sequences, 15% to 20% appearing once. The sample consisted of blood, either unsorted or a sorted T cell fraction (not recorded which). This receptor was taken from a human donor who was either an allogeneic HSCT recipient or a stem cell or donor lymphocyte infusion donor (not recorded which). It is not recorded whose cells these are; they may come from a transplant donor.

CDR3 in DNA: TGTGCCAGCAGTTACGGGACGAGAGGCTACACCTTC. Protein: CASSYGTRGYTF. V gene TRBV6-2 or TRBV6-3 combines with J gene TRBJ1-2; possibly TRBD1 for D (5 bases). The CDR3 runs to 12 residues. Germline CDR1 is MNHEY and CDR2 is SVGEGT. V shed 2 bases and J shed 8 bases, with 9 bases lying between them.